These 24 T cell receptor beta chains originate from one sample sequenced in a study of tumor and adjacent non-tumor tissue in lung cancer. The library came from three nested PCR rounds adapted from ARM-PCR protocols. TCRdb itself ran the multiplex PCR reads through MiXCR, one entry per CDR3 protein. The data contain 91,000 or so distinct CDR3 sequences, less than 80% of them singletons. This sample's RNA came from whole unsorted tissue. Sequences were obtained from lung tumor tissue. The source of these receptors is a man in his sixties with non-small cell lung cancer.

Comment on this clonotype: An end of the junction differs from the germline gene, which may be a read error. This sequence joins TRBV10-3 and TRBJ2-5; no clear D gene. The CDR3 sequence is 13 residues long. Germline lookup yields CDR1 ENHRY and CDR2 SYGVKD. The CDR3 spells CAISAITWGTQYF. The DNA for the CDR3 is TGTGCCATCAGTGCGATCACATGGGGTACCCAATATTTC.

Many counts were recorded for this clonotype. The chain has TRBV7-9 and TRBJ1-1, with 8 nucleotides matching TRBD1. The ends lost 4 bases at V and 1 base at J; junction bases unmatched: 2. Germline CDR1 is SEHNR and CDR2 is FQNEAQ (reference sequence). CDR3 size: 14 residues. The CDR3 coding sequence is TGTGCCAGCAGCTCCCAGGGGGCGAACACTGAAGCTTTCTTT. This gives the protein CASSSQGANTEAFF.

Comments on this clonotype: The CDR3 carries no conserved terminal phenylalanine or tryptophan, so it likely arises from a read error. The chain's CDR3 is CASSLAGITEAFL. The CDR3, as DNA: TGTGCCAGCAGCCTAGCGGGGATCACTGAAGCTTTCCTT. The V call is TRBV11-2, the J call TRBJ1-1; D remains unclear. Germline loops: CDR1 SGHAT, CDR2 FQNNGV. The length of the CDR3 is 13 residues. V lost 5 bases and J 4 bases, leaving 11 bases between the germline ends.

As concerns this clonotype: A read error may account for a junction end that differs from germline. The V and J genes are TRBV6-5 and TRBJ1-1; D gene uncertain. The CDR3 consists of 15 residues. Germline CDR1 is MNHEY and CDR2 is SVGAGI. CDR3 region: CVSSESVGRVTEAFF. The CDR3 nucleotides are TGTGTCAGCAGTGAGTCCGTAGGGAGGGTCACTGAAGCTTTCTTT.

In regard to this clonotype: One junction end does not reproduce the germline sequence, and a read error may be involved. V usage is TRBV6-1 and J usage is TRBJ2-7, with D uncertain. The V gene's germline CDR1 is MNHNS and CDR2 SASEGT. The CDR3 spans 15 residues. The CDR3 nucleotides read TGTGGCAGCAGGACGAGTCAGGTTCGGTCCTACGTGCAGTACTTC. Residues: CGSRTSQVRSYVQYF.

In the case of this clonotype: One junction end disagrees with the germline gene, perhaps due to a read error. The chain uses TRBV6-1 and TRBJ2-5; D remains unclear. Germline V gene lookup returns CDR1 MNHNS and CDR2 SASEGT. This CDR3 comprises 12 residues. CDR3 bases: TGCGCCAGCAGAAGCTCACAAGAGACCCAGCACTTC. Amino acid sequence: CASRSSQETQHF.

Comments on this clonotype: It may be a read error: a sequence one base away is much more abundant. The CDR3 nucleotides read TGTGCCAGCAGTTTCGGCGGGGCGGGTCAGTCCCAGCATTTT. Protein product: CASSFGGAGQSQHF. The V and J genes are TRBV28 and TRBJ1-5; tentative D call: TRBD1 (5 bases). The CDR3 length is 14 residues. Germline V gene data show CDR1 as MDHEN and CDR2 as SYDVKM.

As concerns this clonotype: The germline gene is not matched at one end of the junction; a read error may be the cause. This chain connects TRBV4-2 to TRBJ2-4, with TRBD2 identical over 9 bases. Germline V lookup: CDR1 LGHNA, CDR2 YNFKEQ. The CDR3 has 19 amino acids. The CDR3 spells CVSSQAQTSGSLAKNIQYF. The CDR3 DNA reads as TGTGTCAGCAGTCAAGCGCAGACTAGCGGATCGTTAGCCAAAAACATTCAGTACTTC.

Note on this clonotype: One base away lies a much larger clone, so this may be a sequencing read error. V gene TRBV4-1 combines with J gene TRBJ2-3; 8 bases are a match to TRBD1. Per germline, CDR1 MGHRA and CDR2 YSYEKL. The CDR3 contains 16 residues. The CDR3 is CASSTTGQGYTGTQYF. DNA for the CDR3: TGCGCCAGCAGCACCACCGGACAGGGTTACACAGGTACGCAGTATTTT.

This clonotype was recorded a few times. It may be a read error: a sequence one base away is much more abundant. V is TRBV6-1 and J is TRBJ1-1; no reliable D call. V was pared by 4 bases and J by 8 bases, with 14 bases between. The CDR3 totals 13 residues. Germline-derived CDR1 and CDR2 are MNHNS and SASEGT. CDR3 sequence: CASSGARLSEAFF. Here the CDR3 DNA reads TGTGCCAGCAGTGGAGCTCGTTTAAGCGAAGCTTTCTTT.

The V and J genes are TRBV12-3 or TRBV12-4 and TRBJ1-4, with D possibly being TRBD1 (6 bases). Trimming removed 6 bases from V and 12 bases from J, with 20 bases in between. The CDR3 is made up of 14 amino acids. This chain's CDR3 is CASRPGQRYEELFF. CDR3 sequence (DNA): TGTGCCAGCAGACCAGGACAGAGGTACGAAGAACTGTTTTTT.

Only one count was recorded for this clonotype. One end of the junction does not line up with germline, which may come from a read error. The genes are TRBV5-1 and TRBJ2-4, with D hard to call. Per the germline V gene, CDR1 is SGHRS and CDR2 is YFSETQ. This CDR3 is 13 amino acids long. The CDR3 region has the DNA TGCGCCAGCAGTCCCGACGGAGAAAACATCCAGTACTTC. It codes for CASSPDGENIQYF.

This clonotype was observed once. A much larger clone lies one base from this, so it may be a read error. Without the conserved terminal phenylalanine or tryptophan, this CDR3 likely stems from a read error. The V call is TRBV6-1, the J call TRBJ1-1, with 10 nucleotides matching TRBD1. This CDR3 spans 13 amino acids. Germline V gene lookup returns CDR1 MNHNS and CDR2 SASEGT. DNA for the CDR3: TGTGTCAGCGGCGGGGACAGGGGAACTGAAGCTTTCCTT. Translating gives CVSGGDRGTEAFL.

V gene TRBV11-1 combines with J gene TRBJ2-7; tentatively, D is TRBD2 (6 bases). The CDR3 runs to 17 residues. V lost 8 bases to trimming and J lost 0 bases, with 23 bases between them. Germline V lookup: CDR1 SGHAT, CDR2 FQDESV (reference sequence). The DNA for the CDR3 is TGTGCCAGCGGCCTATCTGGCGGGATTAAGAGCTCCTACGAGCAGTACTTC. This encodes CASGLSGGIKSSYEQYF.

Concerning this clonotype: Since a much larger clone is just one base distant, this may be a read error. The DNA for the CDR3 is TGTGCCAGCAGCCAAGAATCCAGCAGGAGAAGGACCCAGTACTTC. It encodes CASSQESSRRRTQYF. V usage is TRBV4-2 and J usage is TRBJ2-5; D not resolved. Trimming took 0 bases from V and 7 from J, leaving 15 bases between them. Germline-derived CDR1 and CDR2 are LGHNA and YNFKEQ. The CDR3 has 15 amino acids.

To note about this clonotype: A junction boundary mismatches the germline segment, possibly from a read error. This chain joins TRBV11-3 and TRBJ2-1; tentative D call: TRBD2 (5 bases). The CDR3 consists of 15 residues. Germline V gives CDR1 SGHNT, CDR2 YENEEA. The CDR3 protein is CVNSLRAASYNDQFF. The CDR3 DNA is TGTGTCAACAGCTTACGAGCGGCCTCCTACAATGACCAGTTCTTC.

Many counts were recorded for this clonotype. The chain uses TRBV20-1 and TRBJ2-1; 7 bases are a match to TRBD2. Germline V gene data show CDR1 as DFQATT and CDR2 as SNEGSKA (reference sequence). The trim removed 2 bases at V and 9 bases at J, leaving 7 bases unmatched. The CDR3 runs 13 residues. CDR3 loop: CSARSGLVGEQFF. The CDR3 DNA is TGCAGTGCTAGATCCGGACTAGTGGGTGAGCAGTTCTTC.

The rearrangement uses TRBV6-6 and TRBJ2-1; 9 nucleotides agree with TRBD2. The CDR3 has 18 amino acids. In germline, CDR1 is MNHNY, CDR2 SVGAGI (reference sequence). Unmatched junction bases numbered 12, after V lost 2 bases and J lost 4 bases. CDR3 region: CASSYNVVAGEGYNEQFF. The CDR3 DNA is TGTGCCAGCAGTTACAATGTGGTAGCGGGAGAGGGATACAATGAGCAGTTCTTC.

The V gene is TRBV29-1, the J gene TRBJ2-3, with a weak D call TRBD2 (6 bases). The germline gives CDR1 SQVTM, CDR2 ANQGSEA. There are 12 residues in the CDR3. The CDR3, as DNA: TGCACCATGTGCGGGGTAGCAGATACGCAGTATTTT. It specifies CTMCGVADTQYF.

A remark on this clonotype: An end of the junction differs from the germline gene, which may be a read error. The chain is built from TRBV11-2 and TRBJ2-1, with 7 positions matching TRBD2. This CDR3 is 18 amino acids long. Germline-derived CDR1 and CDR2 are SGHAT and FQNNGV. CDR3 nucleotides: TGTGCCAGCAGTTTAGACTGGGCTAGCGGAGGGACCCTAAATGAGCAGTTCTTC. Encoded protein: CASSLDWASGGTLNEQFF.

This clonotype was found many times. V is TRBV4-2 and J is TRBJ2-6; a weak D match, TRBD1 (6 bases). The germline V and J ends were trimmed by 4 bases and 4 bases, with 17 bases remaining between them. Germline CDR1 is LGHNA and CDR2 is YNFKEQ. The CDR3 is made up of 17 amino acids. CDR3 amino acids: CASSLEVTGSGANVLTF. In DNA, the CDR3 is TGTGCCAGCAGCCTCGAAGTAACAGGGTCCGGGGCCAACGTCCTGACTTTC.

Comment on this clonotype: At one boundary the junction diverges from the germline segment, which might be a read error. The chain uses TRBV29-1 and TRBJ2-1, with TRBD2 matching over 10 bases. CDR3 size: 14 residues. Germline lookup yields CDR1 SQVTM and CDR2 ANQGSEA. As DNA, the CDR3 is TGCAGCGTTGAGGGTAGCGGGAGGTTCAATGAGCAGTTATTC. It encodes CSVEGSGRFNEQLF.

In regard to this clonotype: Given a much more abundant clone one base away, this may be a read error. V gene TRBV20-1 combines with J gene TRBJ2-7; D perhaps matches TRBD2 (6 bases). This CDR3 region has 12 residues. Germline V gene sequence: CDR1 DFQATT, CDR2 SNEGSKA (reference sequence). The CDR3 DNA reads as TGCAGTTCTAGCGAGGGCCGATACGAGCAGTACTTC. Its translation: CSSSEGRYEQYF.

The table lists this clonotype with a count of one. A junction boundary mismatches the germline segment, possibly from a read error. The chain carries TRBV23-1 and TRBJ2-7; tentatively, D is TRBD2 (6 bases). TRBV23-1 is known as an ORF, though its function is uncertain. This CDR3 is 17 amino acids long. CDR3 coding DNA: TGCACCAGCAGTCATAGGGTAGGAGGGCGAAAAGCCTACGAGCAGTACTTC. It yields the protein CTSSHRVGGRKAYEQYF.